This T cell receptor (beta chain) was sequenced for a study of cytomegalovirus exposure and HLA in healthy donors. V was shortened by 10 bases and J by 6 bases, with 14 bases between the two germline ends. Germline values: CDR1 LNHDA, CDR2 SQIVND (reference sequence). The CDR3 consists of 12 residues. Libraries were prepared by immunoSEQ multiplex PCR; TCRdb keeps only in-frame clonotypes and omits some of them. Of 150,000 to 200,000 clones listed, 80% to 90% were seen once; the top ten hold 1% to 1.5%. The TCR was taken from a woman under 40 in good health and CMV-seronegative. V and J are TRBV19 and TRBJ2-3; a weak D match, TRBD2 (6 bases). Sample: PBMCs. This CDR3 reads CATSLGGDTQYF. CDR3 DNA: TGTGCCACCAGTCTTGGGGGGGATACGCAGTATTTT.